This T cell receptor (beta chain) comes out of a study of CD8+CD57+ T cells in acquired aplastic anemia. Across the study: CD4+ and CD8+ cells, once sorted, gave DNA averaging roughly 3 ug.

Investigators profiled TCR beta VDJ and CDR3 from genomic DNA template. MiXCR was run by TCRdb on the reads, yielding one entry per CDR3 protein. The sample lists roughly 93,000 distinct CDR3 sequences; 55% to 80% were seen once. V gave up 0 bases and J gave up 8 bases, with 7 bases separating them. This CDR3 has 12 amino acids. Germline V gene lookup returns CDR1 MNHEY and CDR2 SVGEGT. The sequenced patients had an expansion of CD8+CD57+ cells seen by flow cytometry. All participating patients were living with severe acquired aplastic anemia. Sequencing was performed on sorted CD4+, CD8+, or CD8+CD57+ T cells (not recorded which) from PBMCs. The source is a human donor with aplastic anemia. V is TRBV6-2 or TRBV6-3 and J is TRBJ1-2; D ambiguous. CDR3 loop: CASSYSTSGYTF. CDR3 sequence (DNA): TGTGCCAGCAGTTACTCGACGTCGGGCTACACCTTC.